This T cell receptor beta chain was sequenced during a study of control samples from healthy donors and cancer patients. The CDR3 consists of 13 residues. Germline CDR1 reads SNHLY; CDR2 reads FYNNEI. The V gene lost 4 bases and the J gene lost 4 bases, with 10 bases spanning the gap. The assay was immunoSEQ multiplex PCR, and TCRdb's table has in-frame clones only and misses some. The table has roughly 120,000 clones, 75% to 90% seen once; the top ten hold approximately 1%. The sequence was collected from a woman between 45 and 65 years old with colorectal cancer. This chain joins TRBV2 and TRBJ2-5; TRBD1 is a possible D gene (6 bases). Sequencing input: PBMCs. For the CDR3, the DNA is TGTGCCAGCAGTGGGGACAATAGAGAGACCCAGTACTTC. Protein product: CASSGDNRETQYF.